A selection of T cell receptor beta chains follows, all from one sample in a study of PD-1 blockade in classical Hodgkin lymphoma. This table comes from immunoSEQ multiplex PCR, and its TCRdb copy is limited to in-frame clones, with some not included. In the table there are around 35,000 clones, 65% to 80% of which are singletons. The source was peripheral blood mononuclear cells (PBMCs), collected before the fourth cycle of nivolumab. These TCRs come from a human donor with classical Hodgkin lymphoma. The CDR3 runs from the conserved cysteine through the conserved F or W. The order of the fields is V gene, D gene, J gene, clone size, CDR3 DNA, CDR3 protein. A D gene is named only where the DNA matches it firmly. The listing skips clone size in some rows; elsewhere it reads once, few, many or a size class.

TRBV5-6	NA	TRBJ2-3	few	TGTGCCAGCAGCTTGATTTTTTCGGGCACAGATACGCAGTATTTT	CASSLIFSGTDTQYF
TRBV19	TRBD1	TRBJ1-2	few	TGTGCCAGTAGTCCCGGGACAGGAACTGGGACCTATGGCTACACCTTC	CASSPGTGTGTYGYTF
TRBV2	TRBD1	TRBJ1-3	NA	TGTGCCAGCAGGTCCGGGACAGGGACCGGAAACACCATATATTTT	CASRSGTGTGNTIYF
TRBV7-3	NA	TRBJ2-5	NA	TGTGCCAGCAGCTTGGACAACTTGGGGACCCAGTACTTC	CASSLDNLGTQYF
TRBV30	TRBD1	TRBJ1-1	few	TGTGCCTGGAGTGTACTAGGGACAGATGAAGCTTTCTTT	CAWSVLGTDEAFF
TRBV4-1	NA	TRBJ1-5	NA	TGCGCCAGCAGCCAAGATCCAACGGGTATTCAGCCCCAGCATTTT	CASSQDPTGIQPQHF
TRBV6-5	NA	TRBJ2-7	NA	TGTGCCAGCAGTTATGCCAGGGGCGACTACGAGCAGTACTTC	CASSYARGDYEQYF
TRBV2	NA	TRBJ2-7	NA	TGTGCCAGCAGTCCCCAAAATTACGAGCAGTACTTC	CASSPQNYEQYF
TRBV4-3	NA	TRBJ1-2	once	TGCGCCAGCAGCCCGGGTTTTCCCTATGGCTACACCTTC	CASSPGFPYGYTF
TRBV9	NA	TRBJ1-5	NA	TGTGCCAGCAGCGTAGCGGGATTTGGCAATCAGCCCCAGCATTTT	CASSVAGFGNQPQHF
TRBV7-6	NA	TRBJ1-5	NA	TGTGCCAGCAGTCAACTTAGCAATCAGCCCCAGCATTTT	CASSQLSNQPQHF
TRBV7-9	NA	TRBJ1-1	once	TGTGCCAGCAGCTCTTGGGGGGATTCCAGGGTGGAAGCTTTCTTT	CASSSWGDSRVEAFF
TRBV28	NA	TRBJ1-5	NA	TGTGCCAGCAGTAAAGACATCGATAGCAATCAGCCCCAGCATTTT	CASSKDIDSNQPQHF
TRBV4-2	TRBD1	TRBJ1-1	NA	TGTGCCGGATCAGGGGGATCTGTTACTGAAGCTTTCTTT	CAGSGGSVTEAFF
TRBV28	NA	TRBJ1-1	NA	TGTGCCAGCAGATCCAGAGAGGGTAGAGTTGGGTTTCGCACTGAAGCTTTCTTT	CASRSREGRVGFRTEAFF
TRBV30	TRBD1	TRBJ1-2	NA	TGTGCCTTAACAGGGGGGGGTAACTATGGCTACACCTTC	CALTGGGNYGYTF
TRBV19	TRBD1	TRBJ1-5	NA	TGTGCCAGTAGTATAGGGGGGACAGGGGGACAGCCCCAGCATTTT	CASSIGGTGGQPQHF
TRBV19	NA	TRBJ1-6	NA	TGTGCCAGTTTTGCCGTGTTGTGGGCGCCCCTCCACTTT	CASFAVLWAPLHF
TRBV18	NA	TRBJ1-1	NA	TGTGCCAGCTCTCCGCAGGGTGGGGGCACTGAAGCTTTCTTT	CASSPQGGGTEAFF
TRBV6-1	TRBD2	TRBJ2-7	NA	TGTGCCAGCAGAGGCCAACTAGCGGGTGTCTACGAGCAGTACTTC	CASRGQLAGVYEQYF
TRBV4-3	NA	TRBJ1-1	NA	TGCGCCAGCAACACAAGATGGGGGACGAACACTGAAGCTTTCTTT	CASNTRWGTNTEAFF
TRBV5-1	NA	TRBJ1-1	once	TGCGCCAGCAGCTTGGTATCGAACACTGAAGCTTTCTTT	CASSLVSNTEAFF
TRBV28	NA	TRBJ2-2	NA	TGTGCCAGCACTACCTACAGGGCCGGGGTGCCCGGGGAGCTGTTTTTT	CASTTYRAGVPGELFF
TRBV19	NA	TRBJ1-5	NA	TGTGCCAGTAGTATGGCCCCGGGTTCAGGCAATCAGCCCCAGCATTTT	CASSMAPGSGNQPQHF
TRBV5-1	NA	TRBJ1-1	NA	TGCGCCAGCAGCATGAACACTGAAGCTTTCTTT	CASSMNTEAFF
TRBV10-3	TRBD1	TRBJ2-1	NA	TGTGCCATCAGTGAGTTGCGCGGAGGGACAGGGAATGAGCAGTTCTTC	CAISELRGGTGNEQFF
TRBV7-8	NA	TRBJ2-1	NA	TGTGCCAGCAGCTTAGCCCAGGGAACCTACAATGAGCAGTTCTTC	CASSLAQGTYNEQFF
TRBV19	NA	TRBJ2-7	once	TGTGCCAGTAGCGATGATTGGGGCACCTACGAGCAGTACTTC	CASSDDWGTYEQYF
TRBV19	NA	TRBJ2-4	NA	TGTGCCAGTAGTATAGTCGCGGTTACCAAAAACATTCAGTACTTC	CASSIVAVTKNIQYF
TRBV7-9	NA	TRBJ1-5	NA	TGTGCCAGCAGCTTAGCGTCAGGCAATCAGCCCCAGCATTTT	CASSLASGNQPQHF
TRBV5-1	NA	TRBJ1-6	once	TGCGCCAGCAGCTTGGACGCGGGAGGCTCCTATAATTCACCCCTCCACTTT	CASSLDAGGSYNSPLHF
TRBV29-1	NA	TRBJ2-3	NA	TGCAGCGTTGACTTGAGGGCTAGCACAGATACGCAGTATTTT	CSVDLRASTDTQYF
TRBV9	NA	TRBJ2-1	few	TGTGCCAGCACGGGCGGGGAAGCCTACAATGAGCAGTTCTTC	CASTGGEAYNEQFF
TRBV27	TRBD1	TRBJ1-1	NA	TGTGCCAGCAGTAATACAGGGGCGAACACTGAAGCTTTCTTT	CASSNTGANTEAFF
TRBV19	NA	TRBJ1-5	NA	TGTGCCAGTAGTATAAGCGGTATGCCCCAGCATTTT	CASSISGMPQHF
TRBV4-3	NA	TRBJ1-6	NA	TGCGCCAGCAGCCACTTGGTGGCCGAATCACCCCTCCACTTT	CASSHLVAESPLHF
TRBV10-3	NA	TRBJ2-1	NA	TGTGCCATCAGAAGTGACCGCGGCAATGAGCAGTTCTTC	CAIRSDRGNEQFF
TRBV27	TRBD1	TRBJ2-2	NA	TGTGCCAGCCGGGACAGGGTTTTCTCAGGCACCGGGGAGCTGTTTTTT	CASRDRVFSGTGELFF
TRBV19	NA	TRBJ1-1	few	TGTGCCACGGACGACAAAGTAACTGAAGCTTTCTTT	CATDDKVTEAFF
TRBV28	NA	TRBJ1-1	NA	TGTGCCAGCAGCGTTAACACTGAAGCTTTCTTT	CASSVNTEAFF
TRBV7-8	TRBD1	TRBJ2-7	NA	TGTGCCAGCAGCTTAGACACCGGGACAGGGGCCTCCTACGAGCAGTACTTC	CASSLDTGTGASYEQYF
TRBV27	TRBD2	TRBJ2-7	NA	TGTGCCAGCAGTGCTAGCGGGGGGGTTATCTCCTACGAGCAGTACTTC	CASSASGGVISYEQYF
TRBV7-9	TRBD2	TRBJ2-2	NA	TGTGCCAGCCGTGATAGCGGGGGGCTAACCGGGGAGCTGTTTTTT	CASRDSGGLTGELFF
TRBV19	NA	TRBJ2-7	NA	TGTGCCAGTAGCCTAGGAGGATTCTACGAGCAGTACTTC	CASSLGGFYEQYF
TRBV30	NA	TRBJ1-2	NA	TGTGCCTGGAGTGTACCCCGGGGAGTCCTGAGCTACACCTTC	CAWSVPRGVLSYTF
TRBV2	NA	TRBJ2-6	NA	TGTGCCAGCAGTGAGACCGGACGGATCTCTGGGGCCAACGTCCTGACTTTC	CASSETGRISGANVLTF
TRBV28	TRBD2	TRBJ2-1	few	TGTGCCAGCAGTTTTCGACCAGGGTTAGCGGGGGGGAACGACAATGAGCAGTTCTTC	CASSFRPGLAGGNDNEQFF
TRBV9	TRBD1	TRBJ1-2	few	TGTGCCAGCAGCGCCCTCGACAGGGCTAACTATGGCTACACCTTC	CASSALDRANYGYTF
TRBV27	NA	TRBJ2-7	NA	TGTGCCAGCAGCTCGAACCCGACTGCTTACGAGCAGTACTTC	CASSSNPTAYEQYF
TRBV29-1	NA	TRBJ2-1	NA	TGCAGCGTTGGACAGAACAATGAGCAGTTCTTC	CSVGQNNEQFF
TRBV6-6	TRBD2	TRBJ2-7	NA	TGTGCCAGCAGTTACAGCGGGGCCTACTACGAGCAGTACTTC	CASSYSGAYYEQYF
TRBV30	NA	TRBJ1-6	NA	TGTGCCTCCTCAACTGGGTATAATTCACCCCTCCACTTT	CASSTGYNSPLHF
TRBV7-9	NA	TRBJ1-4	NA	TGTGCCAGCAGCATCTACAGTGATGAAAAACTGTTTTTT	CASSIYSDEKLFF
TRBV19	NA	TRBJ2-3	NA	TGTGCCAGTAGTCCACGGGCCCATGAGGAGGGCGATACGCAGTATTTT	CASSPRAHEEGDTQYF
TRBV4-2	NA	TRBJ2-2	NA	TGTGCCAGCAGCCAAGACAGTCCGAACACCGGGGAGCTGTTTTTT	CASSQDSPNTGELFF